This is a list of T cell receptor beta chains from one sample in a study of cytomegalovirus exposure and HLA in healthy donors. TCRdb keeps only in-frame clones here, not all; method: immunoSEQ multiplex PCR. The sample consists of roughly 120,000 clones, over 60% of them appearing once. What was sequenced was PBMCs. Receptors originate from a human donor in good health. Both conserved end residues are part of each CDR3. A D gene is named only where the DNA matches it firmly.

J,length,D,V,DNA,CDR3
TRBJ1-3,14,NA,TRBV9,TGTGCCAGCAGCGTAGGAGGAGGGGGAAACACCATATATTTT,CASSVGGGGNTIYF
TRBJ2-3,17,TRBD2,TRBV2,TGTGCCAGCAGTGGGCTCTTCTGGCGGGGGGAAGGAGATACGCAGTATTTT,CASSGLFWRGEGDTQYF
TRBJ1-2,14,TRBD1,TRBV6-5,TGTGCCAGCAGCGAGGACAGGGGTAACTATGGCTACACCTTC,CASSEDRGNYGYTF
TRBJ2-1,15,TRBD1,TRBV5-1,TGCGCCAGCAGCGAGGGGACAGCCAAACACAATGAGCAGTTCTTC,CASSEGTAKHNEQFF
TRBJ2-1,17,TRBD2,TRBV7-8,TGTGCCAGCAGCTTAAGACGACTAGCGGGGACCTACAATGAGCAGTTCTTC,CASSLRRLAGTYNEQFF
TRBJ1-2,13,NA,TRBV7-9,TGTTCCAGCTTTGAGTTTTCTAACTATGGCTACACCTTC,CSSFEFSNYGYTF
TRBJ2-1,18,NA,TRBV5-1,TGCGCCAGCATGGGGGCCCCCCTCCTAACGGGGGGCTACAATGAGCAGTTCTTC,CASMGAPLLTGGYNEQFF
TRBJ2-7,13,TRBD2,TRBV27,TGTGCCAGCAGAGATATAAGAGCGGGACCGCAGTACTTC,CASRDIRAGPQYF
TRBJ2-5,15,TRBD1,TRBV19,TGTGCCAGTAGTATGCAACAGGGGGCCCAAGAGACCCAGTACTTC,CASSMQQGAQETQYF
TRBJ1-3,17,NA,TRBV29-1,TGCAGCGCCGGACGGACACCGTCTAAGGGCGAGAGAAACACCATATATTTT,CSAGRTPSKGERNTIYF
TRBJ2-1,12,NA,TRBV18,TGTGCCAGCTCCCCTACCTACAATGAGCAGTTCTTC,CASSPTYNEQFF
TRBJ1-1,13,NA,TRBV7-7,TGTGCTAGCAGCTTACAGAAGAACACTGAAGCTTTCTTT,CASSLQKNTEAFF
TRBJ2-7,14,TRBD1,TRBV25-1,TGTGCCAGCAGTGAGACAGGGGAATTAGACGAGCAGTACTTC,CASSETGELDEQYF
TRBJ1-2,12,NA,TRBV10-3,TGTGCCATCAGTGAGCCCCTTCATGGCTACACCTTC,CAISEPLHGYTF
TRBJ2-3,12,NA,TRBV4-1,TGCGCCAGCAGCCACCAACGGGGTACGCAGTATTTT,CASSHQRGTQYF
TRBJ1-1,15,TRBD1,TRBV7-8,TGTGCCAGCAGCTCGGTACAGGGGGAGAACACTGAAGCTTTCTTT,CASSSVQGENTEAFF
TRBJ1-5,14,NA,TRBV9,TGTGCCAGCAGCCCCGGGAGGGGCAATCAGCCCCAGCATTTT,CASSPGRGNQPQHF
TRBJ1-1,13,NA,TRBV27,TGTGCCAGCATCCCAACAGGGACCACTGAAGCTTTCTTT,CASIPTGTTEAFF
TRBJ1-6,14,NA,TRBV4-2,TGTGCCAGCAGCCAAGATCCGGGGAATTCACCCCTCCACTTT,CASSQDPGNSPLHF
TRBJ2-5,14,TRBD2,TRBV7-2,TGTGCCAGCAGCTTAGGTCTAGCGGCGGAGACCCAGTACTTC,CASSLGLAAETQYF
TRBJ1-6,13,NA,TRBV7-8,TGTGCCAGCAGCTCGAGGGTTGCCTCACCCCTCCACTTT,CASSSRVASPLHF
TRBJ2-1,13,NA,TRBV9,TGTGCCAGCAGCGGACAGGCTCAGGATGAGCAGTTCTTC,CASSGQAQDEQFF
TRBJ1-6,15,TRBD1,TRBV5-1,TGCGCCAGCAGCTTGGAAGGGGGCGAGGATTCACCCCTCCACTTT,CASSLEGGEDSPLHF
TRBJ2-1,15,NA,TRBV5-1,TGCGCCAGCAGTCTTGGGGGAGGAAATCCCAATGAGCAGTTCTTC,CASSLGGGNPNEQFF
TRBJ1-2,14,TRBD1,TRBV7-2,TGTGCCAGCAGCTTAGAGGGGACAGGGGCCGGCTACACCTTC,CASSLEGTGAGYTF
TRBJ1-1,14,NA,TRBV5-4,TGTGCCAGCAGCCCCCCTACAGGGATGACTGAAGCTTTCTTT,CASSPPTGMTEAFF
TRBJ2-1,16,NA,TRBV7-2,TGTGCCAGCAGCCCCGCCGGGACACGCCCCTACAATGAGCAGTTCTTC,CASSPAGTRPYNEQFF
TRBJ1-1,12,NA,TRBV5-6,TGTGCCAGCAGCTTGGCGGGGGGCGAAGCTTTCTTT,CASSLAGGEAFF
TRBJ2-5,17,TRBD2,TRBV7-6,TGTGCCAGCAGCCCCCCTTACGGCGGGGGGCTGATAGAGACCCAGTACTTC,CASSPPYGGGLIETQYF
TRBJ2-7,16,TRBD1,TRBV7-9,TGTGCCAGCAGCCGATGGACAGGGGGCGACCCCTACGAGCAGTACTTC,CASSRWTGGDPYEQYF